This is a list of T cell receptor beta chains from one sample in a study of persistence of HIV-infected CD4 T cells. These TCRs are of unknown antigen specificity. The assay was immunoSEQ multiplex PCR, and TCRdb's table has in-frame clones only and misses some. This table has roughly 34,000 clones, roughly 82% appearing once. The starting material was CD4+ T cells sorted from PBMCs after approximately 19-hour stimulation, obtained from a patient who received antiretroviral therapy. Source of these receptors: an adult woman with HIV who was CMV-seropositive. Both conserved end residues are part of each CDR3. The D gene is left open where the match is weak. Clone sizes are given selectively: once, few, many, or a class where the clone is expanded.

j_call: TRBJ2-3; d_call: TRBD2; v_call: TRBV12-5; clone_size: -; cdr3_aa: CASGLAGADTQYF; cdr3_nt: TGTGCTAGTGGACTAGCGGGAGCAGATACGCAGTATTTT
j_call: TRBJ1-2; d_call: -; v_call: TRBV10-3; clone_size: -; cdr3_aa: CAITGPDRANYGYTF; cdr3_nt: TGTGCCATCACCGGCCCGGACAGAGCTAACTATGGCTACACCTTC
j_call: TRBJ2-3; d_call: -; v_call: TRBV3-1/TRBV3-2; clone_size: -; cdr3_aa: CASSQATTPDTQYF; cdr3_nt: TGTGCCAGCAGCCAAGCAACTACTCCAGATACGCAGTATTTT
j_call: TRBJ2-7; d_call: -; v_call: TRBV7-9; clone_size: -; cdr3_aa: CASSLAEGFWEQYF; cdr3_nt: TGTGCCAGCAGCTTAGCGGAAGGGTTCTGGGAGCAGTACTTC
j_call: TRBJ1-1; d_call: TRBD1; v_call: TRBV7-2; clone_size: -; cdr3_aa: CASSLVAGVDRGNTEAFF; cdr3_nt: TGTGCCAGCAGCTTAGTAGCGGGGGTGGACAGGGGAAACACTGAAGCTTTCTTT
j_call: TRBJ1-4; d_call: -; v_call: TRBV5-5; clone_size: -; cdr3_aa: CASSLGPSKTVFF; cdr3_nt: TGTGCCAGCAGCTTGGGGCCTTCCAAAACGGTGTTTTTT
j_call: TRBJ1-1; d_call: -; v_call: TRBV5-1; clone_size: -; cdr3_aa: CASSLLQRNTEAFF; cdr3_nt: TGCGCCAGCAGCTTGTTACAGAGAAACACTGAAGCTTTCTTT
j_call: TRBJ1-1; d_call: -; v_call: TRBV12-3/TRBV12-4; clone_size: -; cdr3_aa: CASSLYRDTEAFF; cdr3_nt: TGTGCCAGCAGTCTTTACAGGGACACTGAAGCTTTCTTT
j_call: TRBJ1-4; d_call: TRBD1; v_call: TRBV7-9; clone_size: -; cdr3_aa: CASSLGDRDRNEKLFF; cdr3_nt: TGTGCCAGCAGCTTAGGGGACAGGGATCGTAATGAAAAACTGTTTTTT
j_call: TRBJ1-3; d_call: -; v_call: TRBV2; clone_size: -; cdr3_aa: CASSETAVGNTIYF; cdr3_nt: TGTGCCAGCAGTGAGACCGCTGTAGGAAACACCATATATTTT
j_call: TRBJ2-5; d_call: TRBD2; v_call: TRBV6-5; clone_size: -; cdr3_aa: CASRIHGEGTQYF; cdr3_nt: TGTGCCAGCAGGATTCATGGGGAGGGGACCCAGTACTTC
j_call: TRBJ1-2; d_call: -; v_call: TRBV10-1; clone_size: -; cdr3_aa: CASSERRNYGYTF; cdr3_nt: TGCGCCAGCAGTGAAAGAAGGAACTATGGCTACACCTTC
j_call: TRBJ1-1; d_call: -; v_call: TRBV7-3; clone_size: -; cdr3_aa: CASSSTGPGGTEAFF; cdr3_nt: TGTGCCAGCAGCTCCACAGGACCGGGAGGCACTGAAGCTTTCTTT
j_call: TRBJ2-7; d_call: -; v_call: TRBV6-5; clone_size: few; cdr3_aa: CASSIYEQYF; cdr3_nt: TGTGCCAGCAGTATATACGAGCAGTACTTC
j_call: TRBJ2-7; d_call: TRBD1; v_call: TRBV5-1; clone_size: -; cdr3_aa: CASSIGTVYEQYF; cdr3_nt: TGCGCCAGCAGCATAGGGACAGTTTACGAGCAGTACTTC
j_call: TRBJ2-1; d_call: -; v_call: TRBV15; clone_size: -; cdr3_aa: CATSREGKNEQFF; cdr3_nt: TGTGCCACCAGCAGGGAGGGTAAAAATGAGCAGTTCTTC